This T cell receptor (beta chain) was identified in a study of blood T cell repertoires in COVID-19. Measured with immunoSEQ multiplex PCR; TCRdb has only the in-frame clones, and not every one. This sample has 280,000 or so clones, with 80% to 90% found just once. The V end lost 2 bases, the J end lost 4 bases, and 15 bases lay between the germline ends. The CDR3 length is 15 residues. Germline CDR1 is SGHDT and CDR2 is YYEEEE. Residents of around 24 US areas, aged roughly 18 to 89 years, made up the participants. Participants reported their clinical history, and cohort assignment relied on those reports.

Sequenced material: PBMCs or T cells enriched from blood (not recorded which). This clonotype originated in a man aged 30-40 years who had recovered from COVID-19. The rearrangement joins TRBV5-6 to TRBJ1-1, with D possibly matching TRBD1 (5 bases). In nucleotides, the CDR3 is TGTGCCAGCAGCTTTTTTGACAGCCGAGGCACTGAAGCTTTCTTT. Translation: CASSFFDSRGTEAFF.